This T cell receptor (beta chain) was identified during a study of blood T cell repertoires in COVID-19. Looking at the study overall: Some COVID-19 samples were acute and others convalescent; all came from the United States, Italy and Spain.

This clone has a single count. The germline gives CDR1 SGHRS, CDR2 YFSETQ. The CDR3 is made up of 17 amino acids. V was pared by 0 bases and J by 0 bases, with 12 bases between. In the authors' methods: Estimates of nucleated cell counts were drawn from the amplification of reference gene primers. The method was immunoSEQ multiplex PCR; TCRdb's version includes in-frame clones alone and lacks a portion of them. The DNA gave D and trimming, while V, J and clone size come from that table. This sample has tens of thousands of clones, with 90% found just once. Sequencing used peripheral blood. The V call is TRBV5-1, the J call TRBJ2-2; maybe TRBD1 (6 bases). The origin of this receptor is a woman aged 80 or over with acute or convalescent COVID-19. CDR3 in DNA: TGCGCCAGCAGCTTGGCCGTGTCAGGGGCGAACACCGGGGAGCTGTTTTTT. This gives the protein CASSLAVSGANTGELFF.